This T cell receptor beta chain was recovered during a study of blood T cell repertoires in COVID-19. Study as a whole: Samples came from the United States, Italy and Spain, spanning acute and convalescent COVID-19. The cDNA or gDNA used as material had been derived from T cells, B-cell-depleted T cells, or PBMCs.

The V gene end was trimmed by 4 bases and the J gene end by 6 bases; junction bases not matched to a gene: 14. Looked up from germline, CDR1 is GTSNPN and CDR2 is SVGIG (reference sequence). This CDR3 is 15 amino acids long. Original methodology: Estimated nucleated cell counts came from reference gene primer amplification. The repertoire was sequenced with immunoSEQ multiplex PCR; TCRdb's copy has only in-frame clones and lacks some. The D gene and trimming were derived from the DNA, and the V and J assignments and clone size from that table. This sample carries 95,000 to 110,000 clones, around 89% of them seen once, and the ten largest clones take approximately 3.4%.

The specimen was peripheral blood. This sequence originates from a woman aged 60-75 years with acute or convalescent COVID-19. The chain recombines TRBV30 with TRBJ1-1; the match to TRBD1 covers 7 bases. The CDR3 sequence: CAWTLKTGMGAEAFF. In DNA form, the CDR3 reads TGTGCCTGGACCCTTAAGACAGGGATGGGGGCTGAAGCTTTCTTT.